Below are 22 T cell receptor beta chains sequenced from a single sample in a study of cytomegalovirus exposure and HLA in healthy donors. This PCR relied on a set of 60 Vbeta primers and 13 Jbeta primers. Data came from immunoSEQ multiplex PCR; TCRdb stores just in-frame clones and leaves some out. Among some 220,000 clones listed, roughly 81% were seen once. Sequenced material: PBMCs. These receptors all come from a girl aged 2 to 9 in good health and CMV-seronegative.

With respect to this clone: Germline and junction disagree at one end, which may indicate a read error. The V gene is TRBV5-4, the J gene TRBJ1-1; D might be TRBD1 (6 bases). Per the germline V gene, CDR1 is SGHNT and CDR2 is YYREEE (reference sequence). This CDR3 is 15 amino acids long. DNA of the CDR3: TGTGCCAGCAGCCCGACCCAGGGGATGAATACTGAAGCTTTCTTT. As protein: CASSPTQGMNTEAFF.

This rearrangement joins TRBV4-2 to TRBJ2-2; TRBD1 agrees at 7 bases. The CDR3 is 14 amino acids. Germline V lookup: CDR1 LGHNA, CDR2 YNFKEQ. V was clipped by 4 bases and J by 4 bases; unmatched bases: 3. The CDR3 nucleotides are TGTGCCAGCAGCCTCCGGGACAGCACCGGGGAGCTGTTTTTT. It encodes CASSLRDSTGELFF.

This clone was seen a single time. This rearrangement joins TRBV7-5 to TRBJ1-2. TRBV7-5 is a pseudogene locus. The CDR3 length is 13 residues. CDR3 nucleotides: TGTGTCAGAAGCTTAATTAGACTATATGGCTACACCTTC. Translating gives CVRSLIRLYGYTF.

The genes are TRBV2 and TRBJ2-3; 8 bases line up with TRBD2. Germline CDR1 is SNHLY and CDR2 is FYNNEI. Trimming at V came to 4 bases and at J to 0 bases, leaving 6 bases not matched to a gene. The CDR3 covers 16 residues. The CDR3 loop reads CASSVRGGHSTDTQYF. DNA for the CDR3: TGTGCCAGCAGTGTACGGGGGGGTCATAGCACAGATACGCAGTATTTT.

The V call is TRBV11-2, the J call TRBJ1-5, with D perhaps matching TRBD1 (5 bases). The germline gives CDR1 SGHAT, CDR2 FQNNGV. The length of the CDR3 is 13 residues. Trimming left V 4 bases short and J 2 bases short, with 6 bases between. The CDR3 here is CASSSQGNQPQHF. The CDR3 DNA follows: TGTGCCAGCAGCTCACAGGGCAATCAGCCCCAGCATTTT.

Comments on this clone: Germline and junction disagree at one end, which may indicate a read error. The chain recombines TRBV7-9 with TRBJ1-3, with 9 bases lining up with TRBD1. Germline CDR1 and CDR2: SEHNR and FQNEAQ (reference sequence). This CDR3 is 18 amino acids long. The CDR3 coding sequence is TGTTCCAGCAGTTCCGCTTCTACCGGACAGGGGTCTGGAAACACCATATATTTT. Residues: CSSSSASTGQGSGNTIYF.

The chain couples TRBV5-1 to TRBJ2-1; tentative D call: TRBD2 (6 bases). CDR3 size: 16 residues. Trimming cost V 2 bases and J 0 bases, with 12 bases left between them. CDR1 is SGHRS and CDR2 is YFSETQ in the germline V gene. The CDR3 loop reads CASSLSGFSSYNEQFF. CDR3 nucleotide sequence: TGCGCCAGCAGCTTAAGCGGGTTTAGCTCCTACAATGAGCAGTTCTTC.

V is TRBV27 and J is TRBJ1-1, with D possibly being TRBD1 (5 bases). V was cut by 2 bases and J by 5 bases, with 12 bases left in between. The CDR3 covers 14 residues. From germline, CDR1 is MNHEY and CDR2 SMNVEV (reference sequence). CDR3 in amino acids: CASSLAYKGTEAFF. CDR3 nucleotides: TGTGCCAGCAGTTTAGCATATAAGGGGACTGAAGCTTTCTTT.

The chain's CDR3 is CASSPPDRGLGNQPQHF. CDR3 bases: TGTGCCAGTAGTCCCCCGGACAGGGGGCTAGGCAATCAGCCCCAGCATTTT. The chain couples TRBV19 to TRBJ1-5; 11 bases fit TRBD1. This CDR3 has 17 residues. V shed 5 bases, J shed 2 bases, and the junction held 8 bases outside the gene matches. CDR1 and CDR2 from the germline V gene are LNHDA and SQIVND (reference sequence).

This clone came up a few times. V is TRBV5-6 and J is TRBJ1-4; D gene unclear. This CDR3 comprises 15 residues. Per germline, CDR1 SGHDT and CDR2 YYEEEE. V was clipped by 1 base and J by 2 bases, with 9 bases between them. The CDR3 DNA is TGTGCCAGCAGCTTGTTCCCCCGGACTAATGAAAAACTGTTTTTT. Protein: CASSLFPRTNEKLFF.

The chain uses TRBV6-5 and TRBJ1-2; 7 nucleotides align to TRBD1. CDR3 size: 12 residues. After removal of 9 bases from V and 8 bases from J, the junction contained 9 bases not matched to a gene. Germline assignment: CDR1 MNHEY and CDR2 SVGAGI. CDR3 sequence reads: CARIQGRAGYTF. CDR3 nucleotide sequence: TGTGCCAGAATACAGGGGCGAGCGGGCTACACCTTC.

The chain employs TRBV4-1 and TRBJ2-3; 9 bases match TRBD1. V shed 3 bases, J shed 2 bases, and the junction held 3 bases outside the gene matches. The CDR3 extends over 15 amino acids. Per germline, CDR1 MGHRA and CDR2 YSYEKL. CDR3 loop: CASSHGDRDTDTQYF. CDR3 sequence (DNA): TGCGCCAGCAGCCACGGGGACAGGGACACAGATACGCAGTATTTT.

The J gene is TRBJ1-4, the V gene TRBV18; D is uncertain. The germline gives CDR1 KGHSH, CDR2 LQKENI. Deletions cut 2 bases from V and 8 bases from J, with 6 bases between. The CDR3 runs 12 residues. Written as DNA, the CDR3 is TGTGCCAGCTCACCATCGCAGGAAAAACTGTTTTTT. It specifies CASSPSQEKLFF.

This chain joins TRBV19 and TRBJ1-4, with 7 bases fitting TRBD1. The CDR3 spans 14 residues. With 4 bases clipped from V and 5 bases from J, the junction kept 4 bases outside the gene matches. Germline CDR1 LNHDA, CDR2 SQIVND (reference sequence). This chain's CDR3 is CASSRQGGNEKLFF. The CDR3 nucleotides are TGTGCCAGTAGTAGACAGGGCGGGAATGAAAAACTGTTTTTT.

This rearrangement joins TRBV6-5 to TRBJ2-4, with D maybe TRBD1 (5 bases). Looked up from germline, CDR1 is MNHEY and CDR2 is SVGAGI. This CDR3 spans 13 amino acids. Trimming pared 6 bases from V and 6 bases from J, leaving 12 bases between. DNA for the CDR3: TGTGCCAGCAGACCAATCGACAGAAACATTCAGTACTTC. Translated, it gives CASRPIDRNIQYF.

This chain joins TRBV6-5 and TRBJ1-4; D is possibly TRBD1 (6 bases). V lost 0 bases to trimming and J lost 7 bases, with 15 bases between them. Germline values: CDR1 MNHEY, CDR2 SVGAGI. The CDR3 has 16 residues. CDR3 DNA: TGTGCCAGCAGTTACTCCAAGGGGGGGAAGCGTGAAAAACTGTTTTTT. Its protein product is CASSYSKGGKREKLFF.

The chain is built from TRBV5-5 and TRBJ1-4, with 7 bases aligning to TRBD1. V lost 4 bases, J lost 0 bases, and 0 bases stayed unmatched. The CDR3 extends over 14 amino acids. In germline, CDR1 is SGHKS, CDR2 YYEKEE (reference sequence). The DNA for the CDR3 is TGTGCCAGCAGCGGGACAGCAACTAATGAAAAACTGTTTTTT. This encodes CASSGTATNEKLFF.

This chain uses TRBV18 with TRBJ2-6; TRBD1 matches at 8 bases. This CDR3 is 16 amino acids long. The germline gives CDR1 KGHSH, CDR2 LQKENI. The trim removed 0 bases at V and 4 bases at J, leaving 2 bases unmatched. This CDR3 is CASSPPTGAGANVLTF. Here the CDR3 DNA reads TGTGCCAGCTCACCACCGACAGGGGCCGGGGCCAACGTCCTGACTTTC.

The chain combines TRBV9 with TRBJ2-1, with D maybe TRBD2 (7 bases). Trimming removed 0 bases from V and 2 bases from J, with 9 bases in between. Germline CDR1 and CDR2: SGDLS and YYNGEE. This CDR3 region has 15 residues. In DNA, the CDR3 is TGTGCCAGCAGCGTAGGAGGGGGGGCCTACAATGAGCAGTTCTTC. Translating it yields CASSVGGGAYNEQFF.

The rearrangement links TRBV27 to TRBJ1-2, with 7 bases fitting TRBD1. V gave up 5 bases and J gave up 3 bases; unmatched junction bases: 9. Germline CDR1 is MNHEY and CDR2 is SMNVEV (reference sequence). The CDR3 extends over 15 amino acids. CDR3 residues: CASSLAGGGDYGYTF. CDR3 sequence (DNA): TGTGCCAGCAGTCTTGCTGGAGGGGGCGACTATGGCTACACCTTC.

The chain is built from TRBV13 and TRBJ2-1; D is perhaps TRBD2 (5 bases). The CDR3 sequence is 16 residues long. Germline V CDR1 and CDR2: PRHDT, FYEKMQ (reference sequence). The ends were cut back, 3 bases at V and 9 bases at J, with 21 bases in the middle. In nucleotides, the CDR3 is TGTGCCAGCAGCTTCACCCGTGGGGTCATGGGGAGTGAGCAGTTCTTC. Translating gives CASSFTRGVMGSEQFF.

This clone was recorded once. The chain couples TRBV5-1 to TRBJ2-1, with 12 bases aligning to TRBD2. Germline V CDR1 and CDR2: SGHRS, YFSETQ. There are 16 residues in the CDR3. After removal of 4 bases from V and 7 bases from J, the junction contained 9 bases not matched to a gene. The CDR3 loop reads CASSRTQTSGSNEQFF. The CDR3 bases are TGCGCCAGCAGCCGGACGCAGACTAGCGGGAGTAATGAGCAGTTCTTC.